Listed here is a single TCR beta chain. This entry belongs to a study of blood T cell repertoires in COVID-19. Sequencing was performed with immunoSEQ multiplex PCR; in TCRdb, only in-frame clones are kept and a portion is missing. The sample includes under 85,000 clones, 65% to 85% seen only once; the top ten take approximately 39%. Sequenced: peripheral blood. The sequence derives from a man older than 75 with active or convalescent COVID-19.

In nucleotides, the CDR3 is TGTGCCAGTAGATGGGGGGAGAATCAGCCCCAGCATTTT. Protein: CASRWGENQPQHF. The gene calls are TRBV19 and TRBJ1-5; the D gene is possibly TRBD1 (5 bases). Trimming stripped 6 bases from V and 4 bases from J, with 10 bases between. There are 13 residues in the CDR3. Germline-derived CDR1 and CDR2 are LNHDA and SQIVND (reference sequence).